Sequencing of this T cell receptor beta chain was carried out in a study of blood T cell repertoires in COVID-19. Study as a whole: COVID-19 samples from acute and convalescent phases originated in the United States, Italy and Spain. The cDNA or gDNA used as material had been derived from T cells, B-cell-depleted T cells, or PBMCs.

In the source study's methods: Estimation of nucleated cell counts was performed using reference gene primer amplification. TCRdb keeps only in-frame clones here, not all; method: immunoSEQ multiplex PCR. That table supplies the V and J calls and clone size; D and trimming were determined from the DNA. The data show about 120,000 clones, with around nine tenths seen just once and approximately 3.4% held by the top ten. The ends were cut back, 9 bases at V and 7 bases at J, with 12 bases in the middle. Germline CDR1 reads MNHNY; CDR2 reads SVGAGI (reference sequence). CDR3 length: 12 amino acids. The source is a woman aged 45-65 years with acute or convalescent COVID-19. Sample: peripheral blood. V is TRBV6-6 and J is TRBJ2-2; TRBD2 is a possible D gene (6 bases). In nucleotides, the CDR3 is TGTGCCAGTACTGAGCGGGTCGGGGAGCTGTTTTTT. Its translation: CASTERVGELFF.